This T cell receptor beta chain came from a study of T cell changes during pregnancy in multiple sclerosis. This CDR3 has 15 residues. The germline CDR1 and CDR2 sequences are SNHLY and FYNNEI. The V end lost 11 bases, the J end lost 0 bases, and 17 bases lay between the germline ends. The assay was immunoSEQ multiplex PCR, and TCRdb's table has in-frame clones only and misses some. The table includes some 71,000 clones, 90% to 95% detected once. The sequence derives from a female donor in good health, enrolled as a control in a pregnancy study. The V and J genes are TRBV2 and TRBJ1-5; D perhaps matches TRBD1 (5 bases). The sample in question was CD4+ T cells from peripheral blood mononuclear cells, obtained in the third trimester of pregnancy. Here the CDR3 reads CASQRGGPSNQPQHF. The CDR3 region has the DNA TGTGCCTCCCAACGGGGGGGACCTAGCAATCAGCCCCAGCATTTT.